The clone carrying this TCR beta chain turned up a few times. The junction had 8 bases not matched to a gene; V was cut back by 0 bases and J by 4 bases. Per the germline V gene, CDR1 is SGHRS and CDR2 is YFSETQ. There are 17 residues in the CDR3. TCRdb fed the 5' RACE reads into MiXCR, producing one record per CDR3 protein. Here the sample spans fewer than 700,000 distinct CDR3 sequences, about a sixth being singletons. The sample is drawn from a study of T-cell memory formation after mild COVID-19. The chain carries TRBV5-1 and TRBJ2-5, with 11 nucleotides matching TRBD1. The sample was PBMCs or a T cell subset sorted from them (not recorded which). The receptor was derived from an adult woman who had mild COVID-19 (a few samples of this study predate the infection). Cell type and time point are not known. The CDR3 here is CASSLGGRTGGGETQYF. The CDR3 DNA follows: TGCGCCAGCAGCTTGGGGGGCCGGACAGGGGGCGGAGAGACCCAGTACTTC. Full variable domain (missing parts from reference TRBV5-1 and TRBJ2-5): KAGVTQTPRYLIKTRGQQVTLSCSPISGHRSVSWYQQTPGQGLQFLFEYFSETQRNKGNFPGRFSGRQFSNSRSEMNVSTLELGDSALYLCASSLGGRTGGGETQYFGPGTRLLVL.